This section outlines one T cell receptor (beta chain) sequence together with its context. This sample is drawn from a study of cytomegalovirus exposure and HLA in healthy donors. The germline gives CDR1 SGHTA, CDR2 FQGNSA. V shed 2 bases and J shed 1 base, with 8 bases lying between them. The CDR3 is 14 residues long. In the PCR, 60 Vbeta and 13 Jbeta primers were used. Profiled with immunoSEQ multiplex PCR; TCRdb holds only in-frame clones, not every one. The sample lists around 50,000 clones; about four fifths were seen once. The V gene is TRBV7-2, the J gene TRBJ1-1; no clear D gene. This receptor was taken from a man aged 35 to 55 in good health and CMV-seronegative. The sequencing sample was made of PBMCs. The CDR3 DNA reads as TGTGCCAGCAGCTTACTTCAGGCGAACACTGAAGCTTTCTTT. Its translation: CASSLLQANTEAFF.